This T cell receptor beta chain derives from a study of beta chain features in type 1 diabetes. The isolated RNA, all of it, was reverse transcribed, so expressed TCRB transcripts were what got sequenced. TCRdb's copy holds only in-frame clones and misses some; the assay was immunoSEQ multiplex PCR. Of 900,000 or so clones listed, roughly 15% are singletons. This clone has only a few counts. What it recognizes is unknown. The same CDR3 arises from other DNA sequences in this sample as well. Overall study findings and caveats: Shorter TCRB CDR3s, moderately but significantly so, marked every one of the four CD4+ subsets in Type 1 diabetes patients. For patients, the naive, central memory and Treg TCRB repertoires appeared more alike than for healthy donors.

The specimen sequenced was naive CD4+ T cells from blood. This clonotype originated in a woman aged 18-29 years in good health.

This CDR3 is CASSVVGSSYNEQFF. CDR3 coding DNA: TGTGCCAGCAGCGTAGTAGGTAGCTCCTACAATGAGCAGTTCTTC. The rearrangement links TRBV9 to TRBJ2-1, with D unresolved. The CDR3 is 15 amino acids. Trimming took off 0 bases at V and 0 bases at J, with 7 bases between the two ends. Germline CDR1 and CDR2: SGDLS and YYNGEE.